This T cell receptor (beta chain) originates from a study of vaccination effects on CD4 cells after COVID-19. Study findings and constraints: Marked contraction was observed in infection-induced and vaccine-induced clones late after vaccination.

A word on this clone: The antigen remains undetermined.

Isolation of CD4+ T cells took place after 10 days of culture. In the vaccine recipients, nucleocapsid antibodies were negative and there was no prior SARS-CoV-2 infection. Only in-frame clones appear in the TCRdb table, and some are missing; sequencing was by immunoSEQ multiplex PCR. The sample has 70,000 to 75,000 clones, approximately 71% seen once. The CDR3 loop spans 17 amino acids. With 4 bases clipped from V and 3 bases from J, the junction kept 9 bases outside the gene matches. CDR1 and CDR2 from the germline V gene are MNHNS and SASEGT. The sequence was collected from a human donor who received a COVID-19 vaccine. The genes are TRBV6-1 and TRBJ2-1; 10 nucleotides agree with TRBD1. Source: CD4+ T cells from PBMCs cultured without peptide, taken before COVID-19 vaccination. CDR3 loop: CASSGAGTGVFYNEQFF. CDR3 nucleotides: TGTGCCAGCAGTGGGGCCGGGACAGGGGTTTTCTACAATGAGCAGTTCTTC.